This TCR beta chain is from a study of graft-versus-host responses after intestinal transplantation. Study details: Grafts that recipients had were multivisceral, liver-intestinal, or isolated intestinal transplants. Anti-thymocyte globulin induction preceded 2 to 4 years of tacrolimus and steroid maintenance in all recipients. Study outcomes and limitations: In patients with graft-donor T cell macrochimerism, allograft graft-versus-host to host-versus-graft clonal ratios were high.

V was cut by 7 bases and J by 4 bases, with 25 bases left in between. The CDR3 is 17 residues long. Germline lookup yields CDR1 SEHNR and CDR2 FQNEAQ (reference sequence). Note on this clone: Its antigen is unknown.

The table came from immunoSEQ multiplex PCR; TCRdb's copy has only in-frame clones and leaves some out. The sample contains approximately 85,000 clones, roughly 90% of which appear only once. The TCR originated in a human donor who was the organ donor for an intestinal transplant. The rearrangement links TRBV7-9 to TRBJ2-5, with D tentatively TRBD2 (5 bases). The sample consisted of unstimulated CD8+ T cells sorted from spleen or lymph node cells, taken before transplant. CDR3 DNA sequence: TGTGCCAGCACCCCGTTTATCGGGAACACAGCCCGAGAGACCCAGTACTTC. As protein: CASTPFIGNTARETQYF.